Each of the 16 T cell receptor beta chains below was sequenced from the same sample in a study of T cell repertoires in cytomegalovirus infection (dated by TCRdb to about 2019). TCRdb names Illumina HiSeq 1500 as the instrument used. In-frame beta chains were kept once TCRdb had trimmed the public reads at Q25 with fastp and called clones with MiXCR. CDR3 protein sequences are deduplicated, and each keeps its most common genes and DNA. Within this sample are some 600,000 distinct CDR3 sequences, with more than 20% of them counted one time only. The ten most abundant clones make up roughly 8% of the sample. The specimen was CD8+ T cells from PBMCs. These TCRs come from a human donor in good health (CMV status not recorded). Some clones in this sample may be carry-over from other donors' samples.

Only one count was recorded for this clonotype. V is TRBV7-6 and J is TRBJ1-4; D unresolved. This CDR3 comprises 15 residues. Between the trimmed V and J ends, which lost 2 bases and 8 bases, there was a span of 15 bases. The germline V gene encodes CDR1 SGHVS and CDR2 FNYEAQ. CDR3: CASSLNRPLGEKLFF. The CDR3 DNA follows: TGTGCCAGCAGCTTAAATCGACCCTTAGGGGAAAAACTGTTTTTT.

This chain joins TRBV29-1 and TRBJ2-1, with D maybe TRBD1 (5 bases). Trimming took off 4 bases at V and 14 bases at J, with 18 bases between the two ends. Germline values: CDR1 SQVTM, CDR2 ANQGSEA. The CDR3 spans 12 residues. CDR3 residues: CSVVVVGQLEFF. In nucleotides, the CDR3 is TGCAGCGTTGTGGTCGTCGGACAATTGGAGTTCTTC.

This clonotype was observed a handful of times. This chain links TRBV5-1 with TRBJ2-1; D is perhaps TRBD1 or TRBD2 (5 bases each). CDR3 length: 11 amino acids. CDR1 is SGHRS, CDR2 YFSETQ, per germline. Trimming took off 6 bases at V and 9 bases at J, with 10 bases between the two ends. CDR3 coding DNA: TGCGCCAGCAAAGGGACCGGTGAGCAGTTCTTC. As protein: CASKGTGEQFF.

This rearrangement joins TRBV28 to TRBJ2-3; D uncertain. Germline assignment: CDR1 MDHEN and CDR2 SYDVKM. V dropped 3 bases and J dropped 0 bases, with 13 bases sitting between them. CDR3 length equals 16 residues. This CDR3 is CASSFELQSSTDTQYF. CDR3 nucleotides: TGTGCCAGCAGTTTCGAGCTACAGTCTAGCACAGATACGCAGTATTTT.

A few counts support this clonotype. The chain employs TRBV23-1 and TRBJ2-1; D remains unclear. TRBV23-1 is an ORF, with its function uncertain. The CDR3 runs 14 residues. V gave up 1 base and J gave up 10 bases, with 14 bases separating them. In nucleotides, the CDR3 is TGCGCCAGCAGTCAATGCGGTCAGGTCCGGGAGCAGTTCTTC. It codes for CASSQCGQVREQFF.

Ten or more counts support this clonotype. The rearrangement links TRBV7-9 to TRBJ1-4, with TRBD1 matching over 10 bases. The CDR3 sequence is 17 residues long. Looked up from germline, CDR1 is SEHNR and CDR2 is FQNEAQ (reference sequence). With V trimmed by 3 bases and J by 4 bases, 8 bases remained unmatched. CDR3 amino acids: CASSFERQGAYNEKLFF. The CDR3 DNA reads as TGTGCCAGCAGCTTCGAGAGACAGGGGGCTTATAATGAAAAACTGTTTTTT.

This clonotype rates as medium-sized (0.01 to 0.1%). The CDR3 sequence is CASSSNYNEQFF. The CDR3 DNA is TGTGCCAGCAGTTCTAATTACAATGAGCAGTTCTTC. The chain is built from TRBV7-9 and TRBJ2-1, with D unclear. Germline V gives CDR1 SEHNR, CDR2 FQNEAQ (reference sequence). CDR3 length: 12 amino acids. V shed 6 bases and J shed 4 bases, with 7 bases lying between them.

The J gene is TRBJ1-1, the V gene TRBV6-1, with 8 bases matching TRBD1. The length of the CDR3 is 14 residues. J lost 10 bases, V lost 5 bases, and 12 bases had no gene match. Germline CDR1 MNHNS, CDR2 SASEGT. CDR3 loop: CASSYMIQGARAFF. Here the CDR3 DNA reads TGTGCCAGCAGTTACATGATTCAGGGGGCGCGAGCTTTCTTT.

This clonotype appeared a single time. It may be a read error: a sequence one base away is much more abundant. Here the CDR3 reads CASSQTGLERNEQFF. CDR3 in DNA: TGTGCCAGCAGTCAGACGGGACTGGAAAGGAATGAGCAGTTCTTC. The chain has TRBV27 and TRBJ2-1; the D gene is possibly TRBD2 (6 bases). Germline CDR1 and CDR2: MNHEY and SMNVEV (reference sequence). V was shortened by 5 bases and J by 7 bases, with 18 bases between the two germline ends. The CDR3 extends over 15 amino acids.

With regard to this clonotype: A much larger clone differs by one base, so this may be a read error. This sequence joins TRBV7-9 and TRBJ2-7; 10 bases are a match to TRBD1. Germline assignment: CDR1 SEHNR and CDR2 FQNEAQ (reference sequence). This CDR3 region has 15 residues. After removal of 6 bases from V and 5 bases from J, the junction contained 10 bases not matched to a gene. The CDR3 region is CASSSRDRGHHEQYV. CDR3 DNA: TGTGCCAGCAGTTCCCGGGACAGGGGCCACCACGAGCAGTACGTC.

This clonotype was recorded a few times. J is TRBJ2-7 and V is TRBV7-9, with 8 nucleotides matching TRBD2. Germline V gene sequence: CDR1 SEHNR, CDR2 FQNEAQ (reference sequence). Unmatched junction bases numbered 10, after V lost 3 bases and J lost 3 bases. The CDR3 is made up of 16 amino acids. CDR3 loop: CASSFTAGESRYEQYF. CDR3 nucleotide sequence: TGTGCCAGCAGCTTTACAGCGGGGGAAAGCCGCTACGAGCAGTACTTC.

At least ten counts were recorded for this clonotype. V gene TRBV20-1 combines with J gene TRBJ2-7, with a weak D call TRBD1 (6 bases). The CDR3 totals 15 residues. Germline-derived CDR1 and CDR2 are DFQATT and SNEGSKA (reference sequence). The CDR3 region is CSALPTGSRLYEQYF. In DNA, the CDR3 is TGCAGCGCTCTGCCAACAGGGTCGAGGCTCTACGAGCAGTACTTC.

The chain is built from TRBV2 and TRBJ1-4; D unclear. V lost 4 bases, J lost 7 bases, and 13 bases lay in between. The CDR3 has 14 residues. From germline, CDR1 is SNHLY and CDR2 FYNNEI. The CDR3 coding sequence is TGTGCCAGCAGTGCGGCAGGATCAATTGAAAAACTGTTTTTT. Amino acids: CASSAAGSIEKLFF.

This clonotype was seen more than once but under ten times. The chain is built from TRBV6-1 and TRBJ2-7, with D unresolved. The V end lost 0 bases, the J end lost 5 bases, and 8 bases lay between the germline ends. CDR1 is MNHNS, CDR2 SASEGT, per germline. There are 13 residues in the CDR3. The DNA of the CDR3 is TGTGCCAGCAGTGAAGCTAATCGTGACGAGCAGTACTTC. This translates into CASSEANRDEQYF.

A few counts support this clonotype. The chain uses TRBV13 and TRBJ2-4; 8 bases line up with TRBD1. Per the germline V gene, CDR1 is PRHDT and CDR2 is FYEKMQ (reference sequence). V shed 7 bases, J shed 6 bases, and the junction held 11 bases outside the gene matches. The CDR3 has 15 amino acids. CDR3 amino acids: CASKSTTGERNIQYF. Written as DNA, the CDR3 is TGTGCCAGCAAATCTACGACAGGGGAAAGAAACATTCAGTACTTC.

This clonotype showed up just once. V is TRBV6-6 and J is TRBJ1-2, with TRBD1 identical over 10 bases. The J segment lost 4 bases and the V segment lost 4 bases, leaving 9 bases of the junction unmatched. The CDR3 runs to 16 residues. Germline V gene lookup returns CDR1 MNHNY and CDR2 SVGAGI (reference sequence). The chain's CDR3 is CASSSGTGASRYGYTF. The CDR3 region has the DNA TGTGCCAGCAGTTCCGGGACAGGGGCATCCCGCTATGGCTACACCTTC.